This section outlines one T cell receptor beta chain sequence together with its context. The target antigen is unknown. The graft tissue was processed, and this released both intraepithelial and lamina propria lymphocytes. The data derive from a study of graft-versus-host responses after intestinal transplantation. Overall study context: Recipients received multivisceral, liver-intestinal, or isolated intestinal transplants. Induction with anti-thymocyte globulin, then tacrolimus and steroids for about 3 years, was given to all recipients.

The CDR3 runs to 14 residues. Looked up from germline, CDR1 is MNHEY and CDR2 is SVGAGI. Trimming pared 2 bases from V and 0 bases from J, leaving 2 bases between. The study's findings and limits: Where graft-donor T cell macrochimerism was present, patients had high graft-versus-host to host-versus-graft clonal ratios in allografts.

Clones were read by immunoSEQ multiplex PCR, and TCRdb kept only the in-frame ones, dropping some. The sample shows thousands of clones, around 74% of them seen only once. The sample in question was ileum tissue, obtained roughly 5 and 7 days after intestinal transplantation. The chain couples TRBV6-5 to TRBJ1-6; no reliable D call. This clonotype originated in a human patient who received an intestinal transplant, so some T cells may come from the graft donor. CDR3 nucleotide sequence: TGTGCCAGCAGTTACAACTCCTATAATTCACCCCTCCACTTT. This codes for CASSYNSYNSPLHF.